What follows are 31 T cell receptor beta chains derived from one specimen sequenced in a study of early T cells in non-severe SARS-CoV-2 infection (dated by TCRdb to the early 2020s). Library creation used 5' RACE. The instrument given in TCRdb is NextSeq 500. The raw public data were reprocessed by TCRdb itself: fastp quality trimming at Q25, MiXCR clonotype calling, in-frame beta chains only. Every distinct CDR3 protein forms one entry, paired with its most common genes and DNA. The sample contains 35,000 to 45,000 distinct CDR3 sequences, 5.5% to 7.5% of them found a single time. The ten largest clones capture roughly an eighth of the sample. The sequencing input was whole blood. The receptors here all came from an adult who was a healthcare worker with PCR-confirmed SARS-CoV-2 infection or an uninfected control (not recorded which).

This clonotype showed up just a few times. The rearrangement uses TRBV14 and TRBJ2-7; D is uncertain. V shed 0 bases and J shed 5 bases, with 8 bases lying between them. CDR1 SGHDN and CDR2 FVKESK come from the germline V gene. The CDR3 runs 13 residues. In DNA form, the CDR3 reads TGTGCCAGCAGCCAAGAATTGGCCGACGAGCAGTACTTC. Its protein product is CASSQELADEQYF.

The sample holds many counts of this clonotype. The chain employs TRBV6-6 and TRBJ1-1, with 11 bases aligning to TRBD1. Germline loops: CDR1 MNHNY, CDR2 SVGAGI (reference sequence). The CDR3 consists of 16 residues. After removal of 5 bases from V and 6 bases from J, the junction contained 11 bases not matched to a gene. CDR3 protein: CASSMGQGGSRAEAFF. The CDR3 DNA follows: TGTGCCAGCAGTATGGGACAGGGGGGCTCGAGGGCTGAAGCTTTCTTT.

The sample holds many counts of this clonotype. This chain uses TRBV12-3 or TRBV12-4 with TRBJ2-7, with 9 positions matching TRBD2. The CDR3 has 14 residues. Germline trimming cut 7 bases from V and 4 bases from J; bases unmatched to any gene: 8. CDR3 region: CASTPSGAIYEQYF. CDR3 in DNA: TGTGCCAGCACCCCTAGCGGGGCAATTTACGAGCAGTACTTC.

The sample holds many counts of this clonotype. The chain recombines TRBV3-1 with TRBJ1-1; D may be TRBD1 (5 bases). The CDR3 has 14 residues. Trimming pared 1 base from V and 4 bases from J, leaving 10 bases between. Germline CDR1 is LGHDT and CDR2 is YNNKEL (reference sequence). The CDR3, as DNA: TGTGCCAGCAGCCAAGTAAGGGGCTCCACTGAAGCTTTCTTT. Residues: CASSQVRGSTEAFF. Combining the CDR3 with reference TRBV3-1 and TRBJ1-1 gives the whole variable domain DTAVSQTPKYLVTQMGNDKSIKCEQNLGHDTMYWYKQDSKKFLKIMFSYNNKELIINETVPNRFSPKSPDKAHLNLHINSLELGDSAVYFCASSQVRGSTEAFFGQGTRLTVV.

The rearrangement joins TRBV3-1 to TRBJ1-6; D is unresolved. The CDR3 sequence is 12 residues long. The V and J ends lost 5 bases and 9 bases respectively, with 8 bases between them. Germline lookup yields CDR1 LGHDT and CDR2 YNNKEL (reference sequence). The CDR3 reads CASSARGSPLHF. CDR3 nucleotide sequence: TGTGCCAGCAGCGCAAGAGGTTCACCCCTCCACTTT.

This clonotype was recorded many times. V and J are TRBV25-1 and TRBJ1-2, with D perhaps TRBD1 (5 bases). V gave up 0 bases and J gave up 10 bases, with 15 bases separating them. The CDR3 runs 14 residues. Germline assignment: CDR1 MGHDK and CDR2 SYGVNS. CDR3 nucleotide sequence: TGTGCCAGCAGTGAATATGCAGGGAACGGTGACTACACCTTC. Its protein is CASSEYAGNGDYTF.

This clonotype came up many times. The V call is TRBV10-2, the J call TRBJ2-3, with D maybe TRBD2 (6 bases). From germline, CDR1 is WSHSY and CDR2 SAAADI. Trimming shortened V by 1 base and J by 1 base, and 9 bases separated the two germline ends. The CDR3 consists of 15 residues. CDR3 region: CASSEFAGRTDTQYF. DNA of the CDR3: TGCGCCAGCAGTGAGTTTGCGGGGCGCACAGATACGCAGTATTTT.

V is TRBV7-2 and J is TRBJ2-2; the match to TRBD2 covers 9 bases. The CDR3 is 16 amino acids. Germline V gene sequence: CDR1 SGHTA, CDR2 FQGNSA. V was pared by 5 bases and J by 5 bases, with 9 bases of the junction left unmatched. The CDR3 loop reads CASSQGTSFRTGELFF. The CDR3 DNA reads as TGTGCCAGCAGCCAAGGGACTAGCTTTAGGACCGGGGAGCTGTTTTTT.

CDR3 protein: CASSQGRASFYNIQYF. CDR3 bases: TGTGCCAGCAGCCAAGGTCGGGCTAGCTTCTATAACATTCAGTACTTC. The V and J genes are TRBV14 and TRBJ2-4, with D perhaps matching TRBD2 (5 bases). The CDR3 totals 16 residues. With 1 base removed from V and 7 bases from J, the gap between germline ends came to 17 bases. Germline lookup yields CDR1 SGHDN and CDR2 FVKESK.

This clonotype was found many times. The chain employs TRBV11-2 and TRBJ2-7; tentative D call: TRBD2 (5 bases). Germline V gene sequence: CDR1 SGHAT, CDR2 FQNNGV. The V gene lost 3 bases and the J gene lost 3 bases, with 9 bases spanning the gap. This CDR3 has 13 residues. The CDR3 nucleotides are TGTGCCAGCAGCTTTAGGGCGGGCTACGAGCAGTACTTC. Amino acid sequence: CASSFRAGYEQYF.

This clonotype was detected ten times or more. The chain uses TRBV7-6 and TRBJ2-2; TRBD1 might be the D (6 bases). Trimming took 2 bases from V and 0 from J, leaving 16 bases between them. The V gene's germline CDR1 is SGHVS and CDR2 FNYEAQ. This CDR3 comprises 18 residues. This CDR3 is CASSLNYLDSSNTGELFF. In DNA form, the CDR3 reads TGTGCCAGCAGCTTAAACTATTTGGACAGTTCGAACACCGGGGAGCTGTTTTTT.

This clonotype was counted between two and nine times. V usage is TRBV12-3 or TRBV12-4 and J usage is TRBJ1-2; the match to TRBD1 covers 9 bases. The CDR3 covers 14 residues. The V gene end was trimmed by 2 bases and the J gene end by 8 bases; junction bases not matched to a gene: 6. The CDR3 sequence: CASSLTGGAEGYTF. CDR3 nucleotide sequence: TGTGCCAGCAGTTTAACAGGGGGCGCTGAGGGCTACACCTTC.

The chain couples TRBV20-1 to TRBJ2-1, with D possibly matching TRBD1 (6 bases). The V end lost 6 bases, the J end lost 8 bases, and 23 bases lay between the germline ends. CDR1 is DFQATT, CDR2 SNEGSKA, per germline (reference sequence). This CDR3 spans 15 amino acids. As DNA, the CDR3 is TGCAGTGCCAGACCCGGGACATCATTTTGGGATGAGCAGTTCTTC. This encodes CSARPGTSFWDEQFF.

This clonotype came up many times. This sequence joins TRBV13 and TRBJ2-3; D perhaps matches TRBD1 (6 bases). V was pared by 5 bases and J by 4 bases, with 10 bases between. CDR1 PRHDT and CDR2 FYEKMQ come from the germline V gene (reference sequence). This CDR3 has 13 amino acids. The CDR3 sequence: CASSIYRADTQYF. The CDR3, as DNA: TGTGCCAGCAGCATATACAGGGCAGATACGCAGTATTTT.

This clonotype was observed a few times. The chain couples TRBV7-2 to TRBJ2-1; D ambiguous. This CDR3 spans 13 amino acids. Germline CDR1 and CDR2: SGHTA and FQGNSA. The V end lost 5 bases, the J end lost 10 bases, and 15 bases lay between the germline ends. DNA of the CDR3: TGTGCCAGCAGCCTATCCGGTCGTACCGAGCAGTTCTTC. This codes for CASSLSGRTEQFF. The complete variable domain, with remaining parts taken from reference TRBV7-2 and TRBJ2-1, reads GAGVSQSPSNKVTEKGKDVELRCDPISGHTALYWYRQSLGQGLEFLIYFQGNSAPDKSGLPSDRFSAERTGGSVSTLTIQRTQQEDSAVYLCASSLSGRTEQFFGPGTRLTVL.

This clonotype was seen repeatedly, ten times or more. V gene TRBV6-5 combines with J gene TRBJ2-1; TRBD2 is a possible D gene (5 bases). Looked up from germline, CDR1 is MNHEY and CDR2 is SVGAGI. There are 18 residues in the CDR3. Between the trimmed V and J ends, which lost 2 bases and 4 bases, there was a span of 21 bases. CDR3 nucleotide sequence: TGTGCCAGCAGTTACCCGGCCCCAGGTTCGGGGTTGTACAATGAGCAGTTCTTC. Protein product: CASSYPAPGSGLYNEQFF.

This clonotype was counted only a few times. The chain uses TRBV7-3 and TRBJ2-1, with TRBD1 as a possible D gene (6 bases). CDR3 size: 12 residues. Germline V gene sequence: CDR1 SGHTA, CDR2 FQGTGA. The V end was cut by 3 bases, the J end by 9 bases, with 9 bases between. Written as DNA, the CDR3 is TGTGCCAGCAGCTTTGGGGGCACTGAGCAGTTCTTC. Translation gives CASSFGGTEQFF. Using reference TRBV7-3 and TRBJ2-1 for the parts outside the CDR3, the full variable domain is GAGVSQTPSNKVTEKGKYVELRCDPISGHTALYWYRQSLGQGPEFLIYFQGTGAADDSGLPNDRFFAVRPEGSVSTLKIQRTERGDSAVYLCASSFGGTEQFFGPGTRLTVL.

This clonotype has just a few counts. The chain is built from TRBV5-4 and TRBJ2-4, with 8 positions matching TRBD2. The CDR3 spans 20 residues. The J segment lost 1 base and the V segment lost 0 bases, leaving 15 bases of the junction unmatched. Germline V gene data show CDR1 as SGHNT and CDR2 as YYREEE (reference sequence). The DNA for the CDR3 is TGTGCCAGCAGCTTGGCCCTACTATCGGGGGGGCCCTCGGCCAAAAACATTCAGTACTTC. As protein: CASSLALLSGGPSAKNIQYF.

This clonotype has a handful of counts. This chain joins TRBV20-1 and TRBJ2-3, with 10 bases aligning to TRBD2. This CDR3 spans 19 amino acids. Trimming removed 0 bases from V and 2 bases from J; junction bases left unmatched: 14. Germline V gives CDR1 DFQATT, CDR2 SNEGSKA (reference sequence). The CDR3 region has the DNA TGCAGTGCTAGAGATCTCTCCATCGAGCGGGGGGGATTCACAGATACGCAGTATTTT. Its translation: CSARDLSIERGGFTDTQYF.

This clonotype was seen at least ten times. The CDR3: CASSYGDNYGYTF. For the CDR3, the DNA is TGCGCCAGCAGCTACGGGGATAACTATGGCTACACCTTC. The chain employs TRBV4-1 and TRBJ1-2; D is unresolved. The V gene lost 5 bases and the J gene lost 1 base, with 8 bases spanning the gap. Germline CDR1 MGHRA, CDR2 YSYEKL. The CDR3 sequence is 13 residues long.

This clonotype occurred a few times. The gene calls are TRBV28 and TRBJ1-1; D is undetermined. The CDR3 contains 13 residues. Trimming cost V 6 bases and J 4 bases, with 12 bases left between them. The germline V gene has CDR1 MDHEN and CDR2 SYDVKM. CDR3 region: CASRLGRRTEAFF. In nucleotides, the CDR3 is TGTGCCAGCAGGCTAGGGAGGCGCACTGAAGCTTTCTTT.

This clonotype appeared many times. The rearrangement joins TRBV5-5 to TRBJ2-2, with 10 nucleotides matching TRBD1. Germline assignment: CDR1 SGHKS and CDR2 YYEKEE (reference sequence). Unmatched junction bases numbered 5, after V lost 3 bases and J lost 0 bases. The CDR3 extends over 17 amino acids. CDR3 in DNA: TGTGCCAGCAGCTCGCCGGGACAGGGGTCGAACACCGGGGAGCTGTTTTTT. Its translation: CASSSPGQGSNTGELFF. The full variable domain, with the rest looked up from reference TRBV5-5 and TRBJ2-2, is DAGVTQSPTHLIKTRGQQVTLRCSPISGHKSVSWYQQVLGQGPQFIFQYYEKEERGRGNFPDRFSARQFPNYSSELNVNALLLGDSALYLCASSSPGQGSNTGELFFGEGSRLTVL.

This chain joins TRBV5-1 and TRBJ1-1; 10 bases match TRBD1. In germline, CDR1 is SGHRS, CDR2 YFSETQ. V trimming: 4 bases; J trimming: 7 bases; junction bases outside the gene matches: 7. The CDR3 spans 14 residues. As DNA, the CDR3 is TGCGCCAGCAGCCCGGGACAGGGGAGGAATGAAGCTTTCTTT. Translating it yields CASSPGQGRNEAFF.

In its sample, this clonotype was seen many times. The V gene is TRBV12-3 or TRBV12-4, the J gene TRBJ2-7; no firm D call. Trimming cost V 3 bases and J 6 bases, with 15 bases left between them. The CDR3 extends over 14 amino acids. CDR3 sequence: CASSLTRRAFEQYF. The CDR3 DNA sequence: TGTGCCAGCAGTTTGACCCGAAGGGCCTTCGAGCAGTACTTC.

At least ten counts were recorded for this clonotype. The chain employs TRBV6-2 or TRBV6-3 and TRBJ2-7; 7 nucleotides align to TRBD1. The CDR3 has 15 residues. Germline assignment: CDR1 MNHEY and CDR2 SVGEGT. After removal of 0 bases from V and 5 bases from J, the junction contained 7 bases not matched to a gene. This CDR3 is CASSYSTAGGNEQYF. The DNA of the CDR3 is TGTGCCAGCAGTTACTCGACGGCAGGGGGAAACGAGCAGTACTTC.

This clonotype was recorded at least ten times. The chain employs TRBV10-3 and TRBJ2-3; 7 bases line up with TRBD2. The V segment lost 0 bases and the J segment 2 bases; nucleotides outside the gene matches: 2. Germline CDR1 is ENHRY and CDR2 is SYGVKD. This CDR3 region has 15 residues. The CDR3 region is CAISESAGDTDTQYF. CDR3 coding DNA: TGTGCCATCAGTGAGTCCGCGGGGGACACAGATACGCAGTATTTT.

This clonotype was found many times. The chain joins TRBV14 to TRBJ2-1; no definite D call. Trimming cost V 4 bases and J 2 bases, with 15 bases left between them. This CDR3 region has 16 residues. Germline V gene lookup returns CDR1 SGHDN and CDR2 FVKESK. CDR3: CASSRPGSEPYNEQFF. CDR3 DNA: TGTGCCAGCAGCCGACCGGGCTCAGAACCCTACAATGAGCAGTTCTTC.

Ten or more counts support this clonotype. For the CDR3, the DNA is TGTGCCAGCAGTTTAATGGGATATAGCAATCAGCCCCAGCATTTT. The encoded protein is CASSLMGYSNQPQHF. V is TRBV28 and J is TRBJ1-5; D ambiguous. The CDR3 totals 15 residues. The ends were cut back, 2 bases at V and 0 bases at J, with 8 bases in the middle. CDR1 and CDR2 from the germline V gene are MDHEN and SYDVKM.

The rearrangement links TRBV7-2 to TRBJ2-7; TRBD1 agrees at 8 bases. CDR1 and CDR2 (germline): SGHTA, FQGNSA. V was clipped by 5 bases and J by 6 bases; unmatched bases: 9. The CDR3 sequence is 14 residues long. The CDR3 is CASSRTETGVEQYF. As DNA, the CDR3 is TGTGCCAGCAGCCGGACCGAGACAGGGGTCGAGCAGTACTTC. The full variable domain, rest sourced from reference TRBV7-2 and TRBJ2-7, is GAGVSQSPSNKVTEKGKDVELRCDPISGHTALYWYRQSLGQGLEFLIYFQGNSAPDKSGLPSDRFSAERTGGSVSTLTIQRTQQEDSAVYLCASSRTETGVEQYFGPGTRLTVT.

This clonotype has a count of ten or more. The rearrangement joins TRBV4-3 to TRBJ2-5; 10 nucleotides match TRBD1. The CDR3 consists of 17 residues. The V gene's germline CDR1 is LGHNA and CDR2 YSLEER. The V gene end was trimmed by 2 bases and the J gene end by 5 bases; junction bases not matched to a gene: 11. CDR3 DNA: TGCGCCAGCAGCCAATCCGGGACAGGGGCGCTCCACGAGACCCAGTACTTC. This gives the protein CASSQSGTGALHETQYF.

The chain couples TRBV10-2 to TRBJ1-2; 8 positions agree with TRBD1. Germline V gene lookup returns CDR1 WSHSY and CDR2 SAAADI. The CDR3 length is 14 residues. J was trimmed by 4 bases and V by 7 bases; bases with no gene match: 8. CDR3 amino acids: CASIPGTGSYGYTF. CDR3 in DNA: TGCGCCAGCATTCCCGGGACAGGCTCCTATGGCTACACCTTC.